This T cell receptor beta chain was captured by sequencing in a study of blood T cell repertoires in COVID-19. Whole-study context: From T cells, B-cell-depleted T cells, or PBMCs came the material, which was cDNA or gDNA.

The CDR3 is 13 amino acids. The germline gives CDR1 LNHDA, CDR2 SQIVND (reference sequence). V gave up 5 bases and J gave up 6 bases, with 13 bases separating them. Authors' data handling: Amplifying reference gene primers gave estimates of nucleated cell counts. TCRdb keeps only in-frame clones here, not all; method: immunoSEQ multiplex PCR. That table is the source of V, J and clone size, and D and trimming were worked out from the DNA. The sample consists of a few hundred thousand clones, roughly 91% of them appearing once. This sequence originates from a man in his thirties or forties with acute or convalescent COVID-19. The sequencing sample was made of peripheral blood. The V gene is TRBV19, the J gene TRBJ1-2; no clear D. The CDR3 coding sequence is TGTGCCAGTAGTCCGGAAGGCGGTGATGGCTACACCTTC. Its protein product is CASSPEGGDGYTF.